These T cell receptor beta chains were read from a single sample in a study of T cell responses to AZD1222 COVID-19 vaccine. Repertoires were generated with immunoSEQ multiplex PCR, while TCRdb's copy carries only in-frame clones and drops some. The table includes about 120,000 clones, more than 85% detected once. The specimen comprised peripheral blood, sampled on day 0 of AZD1222 vaccination. The receptors here all came from an adult in good health. Each CDR3 is given with its conserved first and last residue. A D gene is named only where the DNA matches it firmly. The listing skips clone size in some rows; elsewhere it reads once, few, many or a size class.

>TRBV3-1/TRBV3-2|.|.|TRBJ2-7
CAIGQAASYEQYF
TGTGCCATTGGGCAGGCCGCCTCCTACGAGCAGTACTTC
>TRBV13|.|.|TRBJ1-1
CASTTWEEGNTEAFF
TGTGCCAGCACCACCTGGGAGGAGGGGAACACTGAAGCTTTCTTT
>TRBV30|TRBD1|.|TRBJ2-5
CAWVGGDRQETQYF
TGTGCCTGGGTAGGTGGGGACAGGCAAGAGACCCAGTACTTC
>TRBV24-1|TRBD2|.|TRBJ2-2
CATSDLAGEARPGELFF
TGTGCCACCAGTGATTTAGCGGGGGAGGCTCGACCCGGGGAGCTGTTTTTT
>TRBV5-1|.|.|TRBJ1-6
CASSLGQTSPLHF
TGCGCCAGCAGCTTGGGACAGACATCACCCCTCCACTTT
>TRBV4-2|.|.|TRBJ2-3
CASSQREITDTQYF
TGTGCCAGCAGCCAAAGAGAGATCACAGATACGCAGTATTTT
>TRBV27|.|.|TRBJ1-1
CASSFTRTNTEAFF
TGTGCCAGCAGCTTTACTCGTACCAACACTGAAGCTTTCTTT
>TRBV18|TRBD1|.|TRBJ2-2
CASSPKMFIRDSASGELFF
TGTGCCAGCTCACCTAAAATGTTCATCCGGGACAGCGCCTCCGGGGAGCTGTTTTTT
>TRBV19|TRBD1|.|TRBJ1-1
CASSDRGKLDTEAFF
TGTGCCAGTAGTGACAGGGGGAAATTGGACACTGAAGCTTTCTTT
>TRBV7-2|TRBD2|.|TRBJ2-1
CASSFGLAGSGEQFF
TGTGCCAGCAGCTTTGGTCTAGCGGGGTCGGGTGAGCAGTTCTTC
>TRBV28|.|.|TRBJ2-1
CASNPGYGEPIDEQFF
TGTGCCAGCAACCCCGGGTATGGGGAGCCGATCGATGAGCAGTTCTTC
>TRBV21-1|.|.|TRBJ2-7
CASSKVWGQRYEQYF
TGTGCCAGCAGCAAAGTGTGGGGACAGCGCTACGAGCAGTACTTC
>TRBV2|.|.|TRBJ2-3
CASKGKSGDTQYF
TGTGCCAGCAAAGGGAAGTCGGGGGATACGCAGTATTTT
>TRBV5-1|.|.|TRBJ2-3
CASSFHTATDTQYF
TGCGCCAGCAGCTTCCATACCGCTACAGATACGCAGTATTTT
>TRBV13|.|.|TRBJ2-3
CASSTWRDTQYF
TGTGCCAGCAGCACCTGGAGGGATACGCAGTATTTT
>TRBV7-3|TRBD1|.|TRBJ1-2
CASSPTGTYGYTF
TGTGCCAGCAGCCCGACAGGGACGTATGGCTACACCTTC
>TRBV18|TRBD1|.|TRBJ2-4
CASSRTGDAKNIQYF
TGTGCCAGCTCACGGACAGGGGATGCCAAAAACATTCAGTACTTC
>TRBV4-2|.|.|TRBJ1-4
CASSQILPGDMKLFF
TGTGCCAGCAGCCAAATTCTTCCAGGGGATATGAAACTGTTTTTT
>TRBV4-1|TRBD1|.|TRBJ1-4
CASSPGTALGNEKLFF
TGCGCCAGCAGCCCCGGGACAGCTTTGGGTAATGAAAAACTGTTTTTT
>TRBV7-2|TRBD2|.|TRBJ2-5
CASSLLLAGGQVETQYF
TGTGCCAGCAGCCTCCTTTTGGCGGGGGGGCAGGTAGAGACCCAGTACTTC
>TRBV29-1|.|.|TRBJ2-1
CSARPRGNEQFF
TGCAGCGCACGCCCCAGGGGCAATGAGCAGTTCTTC
>TRBV28|.|.|TRBJ1-4
CASSWATNEKLFF
TGTGCCAGCAGTTGGGCAACTAATGAAAAACTGTTTTTT
>TRBV4-2|TRBD1|.|TRBJ1-4
CASSQVRQGPVGKLFF
TGTGCCAGCAGCCAAGTAAGACAGGGGCCGGTAGGAAAACTGTTTTTT
>TRBV5-1|.|once|TRBJ2-5
CASSLESGTPQYF
TGCGCCAGCAGCTTGGAATCCGGGACTCCCCAGTACTTC
>TRBV29-1|TRBD1|once|TRBJ1-2
CSGILGTGVYGYTF
TGCAGCGGGATTCTTGGGACAGGGGTATATGGCTACACCTTC
>TRBV13|TRBD2|.|TRBJ2-7
CASSISGVTYEQYF
TGTGCCAGCAGCATAAGCGGGGTAACCTACGAGCAGTACTTC
>TRBV7-3|TRBD2|.|TRBJ2-5
CASSFLAGAMETQYF
TGTGCCAGCAGCTTTCTAGCGGGGGCTATGGAGACCCAGTACTTC
>TRBV13|.|.|TRBJ1-1
CASQSMNTEAFF
TGTGCCAGCCAGTCGATGAACACTGAAGCTTTCTTT
>TRBV15|.|.|TRBJ1-1
CATSRDYTGGDTEAFF
TGTGCCACCAGCAGAGACTATACAGGTGGAGACACTGAAGCTTTCTTT
>TRBV19|.|.|TRBJ2-6
CASSIVEGRISGANVLTF
TGTGCCAGTAGTATAGTGGAAGGGCGGATCTCTGGGGCCAACGTCCTGACTTTC
>TRBV4-1|TRBD1|.|TRBJ2-6
CASSQLTGEPGANVLTF
TGCGCCAGCAGCCAATTGACAGGGGAACCTGGGGCCAACGTCCTGACTTTC
>TRBV6-5|.|.|TRBJ1-2
CASSYSRPLRDGYTF
TGTGCCAGCAGTTACTCGAGGCCCCTTCGGGATGGCTACACCTTC
>TRBV7-2|TRBD2|once|TRBJ2-2
CASGAGGWTGELFF
TGTGCCAGCGGGGCGGGGGGATGGACCGGGGAGCTGTTTTTT
>TRBV6-5|TRBD1|.|TRBJ1-1
CASVLTGRNTEAFF
TGTGCCAGCGTCCTGACAGGGAGGAACACTGAAGCTTTCTTT
>TRBV5-6|TRBD2|.|TRBJ2-7
CASSLARPGMGLGKYEQYF
TGTGCCAGCAGCTTGGCCCGTCCAGGAATGGGACTAGGAAAATACGAGCAGTACTTC
>TRBV5-1|.|.|TRBJ1-1
CASSLGGGPTEAFF
TGCGCCAGCAGCTTGGGGGGAGGGCCCACTGAAGCTTTCTTT
>TRBV7-3|.|.|TRBJ2-3
CASSPGKSGSTDTQYF
TGTGCCAGCAGCCCGGGGAAGAGCGGGAGCACAGATACGCAGTATTTT
>TRBV4-2|TRBD1|.|TRBJ2-7
CASSHRDRDYEQYF
TGTGCCAGCAGCCACCGGGACAGGGACTACGAGCAGTACTTC
>TRBV21-1|.|.|TRBJ1-3
CASSKGGQAISGNTIYF
TGTGCCAGCAGCAAAGGGGGGCAGGCGATCTCTGGAAACACCATATATTTT
>TRBV7-2|.|.|TRBJ1-3
CASSHSGRGNTIYF
TGTGCCAGCAGCCACAGTGGCAGAGGAAACACCATATATTTT
>TRBV7-2|.|once|TRBJ1-2
CASSTRTDSPYGYTF
TGTGCCAGCAGCACTAGGACAGACTCCCCTTATGGCTACACCTTC
>TRBV5-1|.|.|TRBJ1-3
CASSLGGTPSGNTIYF
TGCGCCAGCAGCTTGGGAGGGACACCTTCTGGGAACACCATATATTTT
>TRBV4-1|TRBD2|.|TRBJ2-1
CASSQELSGGAVSYEQFF
TGCGCCAGCAGCCAAGAGCTTAGCGGGGGGGCCGTCTCCTATGAGCAGTTCTTC
>TRBV6-5|TRBD1|.|TRBJ2-7
CASSYAGTGTYEQYF
TGTGCCAGCAGTTATGCTGGGACAGGAACCTACGAGCAGTACTTC
>TRBV30|.|.|TRBJ2-5
CAWKLETQYF
TGTGCCTGGAAATTAGAGACCCAGTACTTC
>TRBV28|.|.|TRBJ2-5
CASSLRTPVQETQYF
TGTGCCAGCAGTTTAAGGACGCCTGTTCAAGAGACCCAGTACTTC
>TRBV7-3|.|.|TRBJ1-1
CASSIQGMGTEAFF
TGTGCCAGCAGCATACAGGGAATGGGGACTGAAGCTTTCTTT
>TRBV27|.|.|TRBJ1-4
CASRQDRATNEKLFF
TGTGCCAGCAGACAGGATAGGGCAACTAATGAAAAACTGTTTTTT
>TRBV2|.|.|TRBJ2-1
CASSGLADEQFF
TGTGCCAGCAGCGGCCTCGCAGATGAGCAGTTCTTC
>TRBV5-5|.|.|TRBJ2-7
CASSSGGRSYEQYF
TGTGCCAGCAGCTCCGGGGGGCGCTCCTACGAGCAGTACTTC
>TRBV4-2|.|.|TRBJ1-2
CASSQSFLKSNYGYTF
TGTGCCAGCAGCCAATCTTTCCTAAAGTCTAACTATGGCTACACCTTC
>TRBV6-5|TRBD2|.|TRBJ2-7
CASSPSQTSSYEQYF
TGTGCCAGCAGTCCCTCCCAGACTAGCAGTTACGAGCAGTACTTC
>TRBV3-1/TRBV3-2|.|.|TRBJ2-7
CASTPDSSVDEQYF
TGTGCCAGCACCCCGGACAGCTCCGTCGACGAGCAGTACTTC
>TRBV27|.|.|TRBJ1-1
CASSPQGNTEAFF
TGTGCCAGCAGTCCACAGGGTAACACTGAAGCTTTCTTT
>TRBV9|.|once|TRBJ1-3
CAISNLLGGGNTIYF
TGTGCCATCTCAAACCTTCTGGGCGGCGGAAACACCATATATTTT